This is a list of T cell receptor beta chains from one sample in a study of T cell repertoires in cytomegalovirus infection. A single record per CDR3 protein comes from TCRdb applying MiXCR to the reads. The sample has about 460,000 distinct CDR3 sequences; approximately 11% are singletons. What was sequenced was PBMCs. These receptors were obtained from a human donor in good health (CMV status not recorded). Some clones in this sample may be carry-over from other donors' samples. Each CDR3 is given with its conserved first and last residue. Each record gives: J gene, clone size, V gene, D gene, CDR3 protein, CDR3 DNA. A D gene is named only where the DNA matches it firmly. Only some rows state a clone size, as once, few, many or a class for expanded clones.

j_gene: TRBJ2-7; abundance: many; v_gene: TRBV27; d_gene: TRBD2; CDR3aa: CASSSPPRELDEQYF; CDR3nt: TGTGCCAGCAGTTCCCCCCCGCGGGAGCTCGACGAGCAGTACTTC
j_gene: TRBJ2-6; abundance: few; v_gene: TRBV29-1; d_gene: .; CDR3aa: CSAWQPGGANVLTF; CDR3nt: TGCAGCGCTTGGCAACCGGGAGGGGCCAACGTCCTGACTTTC
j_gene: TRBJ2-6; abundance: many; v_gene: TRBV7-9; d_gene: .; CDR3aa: CASSSGVTGANVLTF; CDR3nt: TGTGCCAGCAGCTCAGGGGTTACTGGGGCCAACGTCCTGACTTTC
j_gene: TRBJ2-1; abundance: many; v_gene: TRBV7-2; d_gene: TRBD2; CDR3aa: CASSLPGLAEEQFF; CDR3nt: TGTGCCAGCAGCTTACCGGGACTAGCAGAGGAGCAGTTCTTC
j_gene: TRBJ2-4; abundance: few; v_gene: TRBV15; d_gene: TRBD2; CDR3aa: CATSRGDRGVGAKNIQYF; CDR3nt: TGTGCCACCAGCAGAGGGGACCGGGGGGTCGGGGCCAAAAACATTCAGTACTTC
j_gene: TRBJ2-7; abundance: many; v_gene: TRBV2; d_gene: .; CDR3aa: CASRKGPQGGDAYEQYF; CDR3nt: TGTGCCAGCAGAAAGGGGCCACAGGGAGGGGACGCCTACGAGCAGTACTTC
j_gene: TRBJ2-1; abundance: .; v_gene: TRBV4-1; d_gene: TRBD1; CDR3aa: CASSHGYLQGAYNEQFF; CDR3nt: TGCGCCAGCAGCCACGGTTATTTACAGGGGGCCTACAATGAGCAGTTCTTC
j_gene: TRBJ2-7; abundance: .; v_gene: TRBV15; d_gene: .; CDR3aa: CATSRDMGSYEQYF; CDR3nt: TGTGCCACCAGCAGAGATATGGGATCCTACGAGCAGTACTTC
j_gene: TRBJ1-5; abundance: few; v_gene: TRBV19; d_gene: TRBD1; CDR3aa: CASSLNGQGHSNQPQHF; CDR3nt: TGTGCCAGTAGCCTCAACGGACAGGGACATAGCAATCAGCCCCAGCATTTT
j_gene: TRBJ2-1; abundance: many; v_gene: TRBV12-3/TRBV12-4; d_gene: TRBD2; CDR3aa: CASSSLRLAGYNEQFF; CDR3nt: TGTGCCAGCAGTTCCCTACGGTTAGCGGGGTACAATGAGCAGTTCTTC
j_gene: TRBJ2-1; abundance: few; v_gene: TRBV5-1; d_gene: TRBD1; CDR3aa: CASTTGGSQGQFF; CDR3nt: TGCGCCAGCACGACAGGGGGTAGTCAGGGGCAGTTCTTC
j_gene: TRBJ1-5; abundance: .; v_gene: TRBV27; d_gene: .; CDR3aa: CASSFRGRRNRPQHF; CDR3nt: TGTGCCAGCAGTTTCAGGGGAAGACGCAATCGGCCCCAGCATTTT
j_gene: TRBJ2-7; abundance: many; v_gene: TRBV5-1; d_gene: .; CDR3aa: CASSWIRGYEQYF; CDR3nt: TGCGCCAGCAGTTGGATTCGAGGTTACGAGCAGTACTTC
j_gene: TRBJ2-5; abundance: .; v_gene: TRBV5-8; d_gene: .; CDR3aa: CASSLRAGLGETQYF; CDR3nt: TGTGCCAGCAGCTTGCGCGCAGGGTTGGGAGAGACCCAGTACTTC
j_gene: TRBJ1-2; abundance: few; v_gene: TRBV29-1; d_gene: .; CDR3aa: CSVGRNYGYTF; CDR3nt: TGCAGCGTTGGACGGAACTATGGCTACACCTTC
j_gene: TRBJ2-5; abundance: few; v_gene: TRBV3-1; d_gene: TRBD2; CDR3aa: CASSSTGTSGAFQETQYF; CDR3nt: TGTGCCAGCAGCTCTACCGGGACTAGCGGAGCCTTCCAAGAGACCCAGTACTTC